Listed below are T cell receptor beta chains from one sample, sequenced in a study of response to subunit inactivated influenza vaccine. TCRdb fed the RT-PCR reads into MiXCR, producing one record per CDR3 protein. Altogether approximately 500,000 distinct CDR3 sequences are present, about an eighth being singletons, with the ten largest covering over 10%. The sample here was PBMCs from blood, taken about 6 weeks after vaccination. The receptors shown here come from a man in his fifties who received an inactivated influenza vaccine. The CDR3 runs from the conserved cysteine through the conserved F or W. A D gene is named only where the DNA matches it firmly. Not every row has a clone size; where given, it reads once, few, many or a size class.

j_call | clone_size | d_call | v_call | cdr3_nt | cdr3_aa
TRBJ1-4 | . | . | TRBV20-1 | TGCAGTGTCAAAAATGAAAAACTGTTTTTT | CSVKNEKLFF
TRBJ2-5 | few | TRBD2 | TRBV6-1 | TGTGCCAGCAGGGTATCCGGGACTAGCGGACAAGAGACCCAGTACTTC | CASRVSGTSGQETQYF
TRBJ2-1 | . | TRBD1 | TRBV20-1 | TGCAGTGCTTACCAGGACAGGAACAATGAGCAGTTCTTC | CSAYQDRNNEQFF
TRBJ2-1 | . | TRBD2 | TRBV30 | TGTGCCTGGAGGGAAACCGGGACTAGCAACAATGAGCAGTTCTTC | CAWRETGTSNNEQFF
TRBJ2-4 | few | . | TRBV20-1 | TGCAGTGCTGCCCCACAGGCAAACATTCAGTACTTC | CSAAPQANIQYF
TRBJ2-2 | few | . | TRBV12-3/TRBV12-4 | TGTGCCAGCAGTTTAGAGACAAACACCGGGGAGCTGTTTTTT | CASSLETNTGELFF
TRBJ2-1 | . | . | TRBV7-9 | TGTGCCAGCAGCTTAAACCTTCTTAGTAGGCCAATGTCGATCTTC | CASSLNLLSRPMSIF
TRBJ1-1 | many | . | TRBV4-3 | TGCGCCAGCAGCCAAGAAAGGACAATAAACACTGAAGCTTTCTTT | CASSQERTINTEAFF
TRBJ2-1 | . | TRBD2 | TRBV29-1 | TGCAGCGTTCACGGACTAGCGGCCTACAATGAGCAGTTCTTC | CSVHGLAAYNEQFF
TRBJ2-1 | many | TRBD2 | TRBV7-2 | TGTGCCAGCAGCTTAGCGGGAGGGCCCAATGAGCAGTTCTTC | CASSLAGGPNEQFF
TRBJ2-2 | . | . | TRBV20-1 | TGCAGTGCTGCGAAGAGGGCCCCTAACACCGGGGAGCTGTTTTTT | CSAAKRAPNTGELFF
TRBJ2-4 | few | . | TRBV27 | TGTGCCAGCAGTTTAACATTCTCGGAGAGAAAAAACATTCAGTACTTC | CASSLTFSERKNIQYF
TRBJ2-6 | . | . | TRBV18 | TGTGCCAGCTCACCAGGGGACGGGTACTCTGGGGCCAACGTCCTGACTTTC | CASSPGDGYSGANVLTF
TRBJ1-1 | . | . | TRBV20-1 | TGCAGTGCTCCTCGGGACTTTATTACAGCCGCTTTCTTT | CSAPRDFITAAFF
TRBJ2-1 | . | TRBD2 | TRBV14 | TGTGCCAGCAGCCGACCGGGACTAGCGGGAGTCGGTGAGCAGTTCTTC | CASSRPGLAGVGEQFF